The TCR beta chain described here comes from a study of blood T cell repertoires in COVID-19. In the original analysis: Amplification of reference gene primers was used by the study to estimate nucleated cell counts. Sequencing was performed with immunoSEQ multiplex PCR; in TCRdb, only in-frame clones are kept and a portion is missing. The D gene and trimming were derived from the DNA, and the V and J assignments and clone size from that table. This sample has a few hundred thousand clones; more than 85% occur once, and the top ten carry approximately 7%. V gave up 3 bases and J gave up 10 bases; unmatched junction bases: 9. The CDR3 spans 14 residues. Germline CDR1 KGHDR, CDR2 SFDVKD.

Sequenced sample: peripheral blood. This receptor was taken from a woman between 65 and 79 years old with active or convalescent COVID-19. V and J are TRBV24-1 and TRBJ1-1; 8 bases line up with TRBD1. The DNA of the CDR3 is TGTGCCACCAGTGATCCATCCAGGGGGCGCGGAGCTTTCTTT. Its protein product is CATSDPSRGRGAFF.